This T cell receptor beta chain was identified in a study of T cell repertoires in cytomegalovirus infection. About the study: Public TCR beta signatures marked donors with CMV infection and the matching HLA. Notes on the study in general: CMV-specific TCR beta clonotypes restricted by HLA-C dominated the ex vivo response.

CDR3 length: 16 amino acids. V shed 2 bases, J shed 2 bases, and the junction held 6 bases outside the gene matches. The germline CDR1 and CDR2 sequences are SGHTA and FQGNSA. This clonotype was counted many times. What it recognizes is unknown. TCRdb called the reads again in MiXCR, with one record for every CDR3 protein. The repertoire holds 270,000 or so distinct CDR3 sequences, with over 15% as singletons. The source is a human donor in good health (CMV status not recorded). Some clones in this sample may be carry-over from other donors' samples. What was sequenced was CD8+ T cells from PBMCs. The chain carries TRBV7-2 and TRBJ2-1, with 7 bases fitting TRBD2. The CDR3 protein is CASSLRLAETYNEQFF. For the CDR3, the DNA is TGTGCCAGCAGCTTACGACTAGCAGAGACCTACAATGAGCAGTTCTTC.